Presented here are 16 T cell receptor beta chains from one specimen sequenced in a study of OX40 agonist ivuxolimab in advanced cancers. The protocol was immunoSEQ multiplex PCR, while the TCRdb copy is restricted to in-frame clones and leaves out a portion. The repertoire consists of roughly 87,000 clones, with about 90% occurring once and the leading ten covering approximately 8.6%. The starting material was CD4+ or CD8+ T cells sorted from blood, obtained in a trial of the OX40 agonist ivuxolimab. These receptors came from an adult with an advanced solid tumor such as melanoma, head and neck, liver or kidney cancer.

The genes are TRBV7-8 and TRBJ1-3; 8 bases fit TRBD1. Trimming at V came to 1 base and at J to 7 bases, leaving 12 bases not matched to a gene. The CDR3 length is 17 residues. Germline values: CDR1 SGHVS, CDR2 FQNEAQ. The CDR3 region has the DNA TGTGCCAGCAGCTTAGGCCCAGGGGGCGATTATCGGAACACCATATATTTT. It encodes CASSLGPGGDYRNTIYF. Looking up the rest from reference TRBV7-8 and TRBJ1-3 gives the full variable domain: GAGVSQSPRYKVAKRGQDVALRCDPISGHVSLFWYQQALGQGPEFLTYFQNEAQLDKSGLPSDRFFAERPEGSVSTLKIQRTQQEDSAVYLCASSLGPGGDYRNTIYFGEGSWLTVV.

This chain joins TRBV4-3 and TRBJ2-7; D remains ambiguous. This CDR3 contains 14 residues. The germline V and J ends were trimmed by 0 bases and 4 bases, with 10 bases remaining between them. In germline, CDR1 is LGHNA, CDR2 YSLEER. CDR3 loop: CASSQDSWGYEQYF. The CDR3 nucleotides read TGCGCCAGCAGCCAAGATTCTTGGGGATACGAGCAGTACTTC.

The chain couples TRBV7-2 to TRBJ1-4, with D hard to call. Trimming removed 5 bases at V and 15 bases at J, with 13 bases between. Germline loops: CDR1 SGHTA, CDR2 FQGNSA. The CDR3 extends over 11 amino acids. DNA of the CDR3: TGTGCCAGCAGCCTTTTATCAAGAGTGTTTTTT. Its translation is CASSLLSRVFF.

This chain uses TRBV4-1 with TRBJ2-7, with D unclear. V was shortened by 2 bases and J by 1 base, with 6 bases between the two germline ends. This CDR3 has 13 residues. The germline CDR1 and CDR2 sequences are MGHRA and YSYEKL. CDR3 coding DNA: TGCGCCAGCAGCCAAACAGTGTCCTACGAGCAGTACTTC. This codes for CASSQTVSYEQYF.

The CDR3 DNA is TGTGCCAGTAGTATAGTTTGGACAGGGGCCTACAATGAGCAGTTCTTC. This encodes CASSIVWTGAYNEQFF. The chain employs TRBV19 and TRBJ2-1; 9 nucleotides align to TRBD1. Per germline, CDR1 LNHDA and CDR2 SQIVND (reference sequence). V dropped 1 base and J dropped 2; count of bases not matched to a gene: 3. The CDR3 has 16 residues. Supplemented by reference TRBV19 and TRBJ2-1, the full variable domain reads DGGITQSPKYLFRKEGQNVTLSCEQNLNHDAMYWYRQDPGQGLRLIYYSQIVNDFQKGDIAEGYSVSREKKESFPLTVTSAQKNPTAFYLCASSIVWTGAYNEQFFGPGTRLTVL.

This CDR3 is CASSPVAGGEYNEQFF. The CDR3 region has the DNA TGTGCCAGCAGCCCGGTAGCGGGGGGAGAATACAATGAGCAGTTCTTC. The chain combines TRBV7-2 with TRBJ2-1; 10 bases line up with TRBD2. Trimming removed 5 bases from V and 4 bases from J; junction bases left unmatched: 8. Germline CDR1 SGHTA, CDR2 FQGNSA. The CDR3 totals 16 residues.

CDR3 amino acids: CASSPDYYGYTF. In DNA, the CDR3 is TGTGCCAGCAGTCCCGATTACTATGGCTACACCTTC. This chain joins TRBV6-1 and TRBJ1-2; D is undetermined. This CDR3 is 12 amino acids long. CDR1 and CDR2 (germline): MNHNS, SASEGT. V dropped 5 bases and J dropped 3 bases, with 7 bases sitting between them.

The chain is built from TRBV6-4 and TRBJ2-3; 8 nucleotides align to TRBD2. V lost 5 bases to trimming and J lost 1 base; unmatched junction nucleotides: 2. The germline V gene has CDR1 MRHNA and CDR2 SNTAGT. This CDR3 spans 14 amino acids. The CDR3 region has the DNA TGTGCCAGCAGTATTAGCGGGGGCACAGATACGCAGTATTTT. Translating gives CASSISGGTDTQYF.

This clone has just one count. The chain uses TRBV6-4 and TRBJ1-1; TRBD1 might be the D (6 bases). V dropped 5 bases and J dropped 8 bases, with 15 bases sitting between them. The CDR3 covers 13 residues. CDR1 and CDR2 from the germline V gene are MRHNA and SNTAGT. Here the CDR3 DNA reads TGTGCCAGCAGTCTACAGGGATCAAGGGAAGCTTTCTTT. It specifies CASSLQGSREAFF.

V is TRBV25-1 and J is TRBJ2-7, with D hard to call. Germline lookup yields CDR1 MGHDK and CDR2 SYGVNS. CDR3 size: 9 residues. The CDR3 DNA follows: TGTGTCCCCGATTACGAGCAGTACTTC. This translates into CVPDYEQYF.

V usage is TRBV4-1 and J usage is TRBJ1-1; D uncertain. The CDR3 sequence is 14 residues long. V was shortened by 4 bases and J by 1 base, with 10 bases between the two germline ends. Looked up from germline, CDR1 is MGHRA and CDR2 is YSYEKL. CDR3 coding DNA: TGCGCCAGCAGCCCGGTCGAGGGGAACACTGAAGCTTTCTTT. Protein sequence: CASSPVEGNTEAFF.

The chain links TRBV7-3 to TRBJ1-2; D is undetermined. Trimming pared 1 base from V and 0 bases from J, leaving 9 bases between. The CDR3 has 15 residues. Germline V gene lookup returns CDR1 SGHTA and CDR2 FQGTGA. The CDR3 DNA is TGTGCCAGCAGCTTAATTCGGGCTTCTAACTATGGCTACACCTTC. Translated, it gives CASSLIRASNYGYTF. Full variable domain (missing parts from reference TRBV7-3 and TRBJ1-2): GAGVSQTPSNKVTEKGKYVELRCDPISGHTALYWYRQSLGQGPEFLIYFQGTGAADDSGLPNDRFFAVRPEGSVSTLKIQRTERGDSAVYLCASSLIRASNYGYTFGSGTRLTVV.

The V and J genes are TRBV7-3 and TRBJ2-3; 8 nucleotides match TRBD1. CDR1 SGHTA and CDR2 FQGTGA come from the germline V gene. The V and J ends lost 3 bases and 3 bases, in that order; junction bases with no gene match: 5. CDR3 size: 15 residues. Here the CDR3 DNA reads TGTGCCAGCAGCTTTCGCACAGGGGGGACAGATACGCAGTATTTT. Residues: CASSFRTGGTDTQYF.

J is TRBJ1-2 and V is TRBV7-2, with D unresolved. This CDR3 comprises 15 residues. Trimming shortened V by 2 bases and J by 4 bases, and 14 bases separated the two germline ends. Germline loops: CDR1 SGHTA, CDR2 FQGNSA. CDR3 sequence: CASSLMAPGGYGYTF. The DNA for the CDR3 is TGTGCCAGCAGCTTAATGGCGCCGGGCGGCTATGGCTACACCTTC.

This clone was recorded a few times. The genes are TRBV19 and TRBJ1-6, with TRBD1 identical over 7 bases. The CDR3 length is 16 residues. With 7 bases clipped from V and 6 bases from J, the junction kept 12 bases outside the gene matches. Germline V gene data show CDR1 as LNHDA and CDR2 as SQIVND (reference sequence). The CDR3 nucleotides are TGTGCCAGTACCCGAGACAGGGAGTCGGCTAATTCACCCCTCCACTTT. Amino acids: CASTRDRESANSPLHF.

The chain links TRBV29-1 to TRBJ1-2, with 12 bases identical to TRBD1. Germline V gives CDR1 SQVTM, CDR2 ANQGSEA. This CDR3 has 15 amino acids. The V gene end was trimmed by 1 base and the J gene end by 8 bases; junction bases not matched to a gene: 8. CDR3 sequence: CSVEGLSGQGAGYTF. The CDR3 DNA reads TGCAGCGTTGAAGGACTTTCGGGACAGGGGGCGGGCTACACCTTC.